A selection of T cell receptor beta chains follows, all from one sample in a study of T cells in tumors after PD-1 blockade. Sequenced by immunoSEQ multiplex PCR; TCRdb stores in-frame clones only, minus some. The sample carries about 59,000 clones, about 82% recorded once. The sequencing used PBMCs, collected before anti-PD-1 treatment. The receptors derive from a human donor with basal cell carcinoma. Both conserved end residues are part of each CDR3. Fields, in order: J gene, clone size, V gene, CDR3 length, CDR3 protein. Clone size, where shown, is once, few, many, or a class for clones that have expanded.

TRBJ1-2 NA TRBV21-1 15 CASSKAPDRDCGYTF
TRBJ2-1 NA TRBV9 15 CASSAGTSGEGEQFF
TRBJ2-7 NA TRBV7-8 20 CASSAGPGTERVPGVHEQYF
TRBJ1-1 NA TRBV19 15 CASSIDGAVTPEAFF
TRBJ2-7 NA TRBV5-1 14 CASSFTHRPYEQYF
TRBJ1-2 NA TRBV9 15 CASSVAPDRNYGYTF
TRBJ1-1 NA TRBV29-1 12 CSVGALGTEAFF
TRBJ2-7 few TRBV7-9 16 CASSLAGQGATYEQYF
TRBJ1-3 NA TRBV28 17 CASRTSTAARTGNTIYF
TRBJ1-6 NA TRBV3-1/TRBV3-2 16 CASSPEGGRTNSPLHF
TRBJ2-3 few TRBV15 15 CATSRGRGNTDTQYF
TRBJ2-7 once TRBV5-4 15 CASSDLAGAHYEQYF
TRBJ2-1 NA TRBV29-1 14 CSVERGGGYNEQFF
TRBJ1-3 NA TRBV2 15 CASNRRGLDGNTIYF
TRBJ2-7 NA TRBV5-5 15 CASSSGLAGNYEQYF
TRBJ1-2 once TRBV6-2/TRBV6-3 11 CASSYGSGYTF
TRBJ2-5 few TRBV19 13 CASSIKTQETQYF
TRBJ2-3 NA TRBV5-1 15 CASSLGQGDPDTQYF
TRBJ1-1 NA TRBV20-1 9 CSARTGAFF
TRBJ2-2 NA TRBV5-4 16 CASSPRGARNTGELFF
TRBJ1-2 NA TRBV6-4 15 CASSLNEGDGYGYTF
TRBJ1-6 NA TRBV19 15 CASSIRDRVDSPLHF
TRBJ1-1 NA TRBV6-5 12 CASRDPNTEAFF
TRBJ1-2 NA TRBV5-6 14 CASSLQGEGYGYTF
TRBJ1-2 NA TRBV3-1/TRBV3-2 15 CASSQATGTAKHYTF
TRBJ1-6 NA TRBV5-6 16 CASSPWMGTLNSPLHF
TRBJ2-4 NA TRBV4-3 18 CARSQDFITRGGGDIQYF
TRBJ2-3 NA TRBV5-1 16 CASSFWGGGARDTQYF
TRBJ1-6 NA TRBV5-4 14 CASSLPEYNSPLHF
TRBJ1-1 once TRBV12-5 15 CASGPYSRVNTEAFF
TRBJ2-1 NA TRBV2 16 CASSERLAGAYNEQFF
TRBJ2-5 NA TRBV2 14 CASRDGTSWETQYF
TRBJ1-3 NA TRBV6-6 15 CASTPPSRVGNTIYF
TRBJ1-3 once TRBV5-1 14 CASSLQGTGNTIYF